The rows below give T cell receptor beta chains drawn from one sample of a study of T cell repertoires in cytomegalovirus infection. A single record per CDR3 protein comes from TCRdb applying MiXCR to the reads. The repertoire has about 530,000 distinct CDR3 sequences, about 25% of them found once; the top ten carry approximately 13%. Sequences were obtained from PBMCs. The receptors were sampled from a human donor in good health (CMV status not recorded). Some clones in this sample may be carry-over from other donors' samples. Both conserved end residues are part of each CDR3. The order of the fields is J gene, clone size, D gene, V gene, CDR3 DNA, CDR3 protein. D genes are given only for firm matches. Part of the rows lack a size; the others show once, few, many or a class for expanded clones.

TRBJ1-4	NA	NA	TRBV7-9	TGTGCCAGCAGCGTCACACAAAGGGGGGAAAAACTGTTTTTT	CASSVTQRGEKLFF
TRBJ1-6	NA	TRBD1	TRBV5-4	TGTGCCAGCAGCCTGGACAGGGAGAATTCACCCCTCCACTTT	CASSLDRENSPLHF
TRBJ1-1	few	TRBD1	TRBV14	TGTGCCAGCAGCCACGAGGACAGGGCTGGCACTGAAGCTTTCTTT	CASSHEDRAGTEAFF
TRBJ1-1	NA	NA	TRBV15	TGTGCCACCAGCAGAGCAACCCTCGAATCTGAAGCTTTCTTT	CATSRATLESEAFF
TRBJ2-1	NA	TRBD2	TRBV6-2/TRBV6-3	TGTGCCAGCAAATATAGCGGGAGTCGAGGGAATGAGCAGTTCTTC	CASKYSGSRGNEQFF
TRBJ2-3	NA	NA	TRBV7-8	TGTGCCAGCAGCATTAGCCCTCGGGGCGGGTCCCCAGATACGCAGTATTTT	CASSISPRGGSPDTQYF
TRBJ2-3	few	NA	TRBV27	TGTGCCAGCCTATCGAGCACAGATACGCAGTATTTT	CASLSSTDTQYF
TRBJ1-1	NA	TRBD1	TRBV14	TGTGCCAGCAGCCAACCGGGACAGGTCGCCCCGCTTGAAGCTTTCTTT	CASSQPGQVAPLEAFF
TRBJ2-1	NA	NA	TRBV5-4	TGTGCCAGCAGCTCGGAAATACTCGCAAATGAGCAGTTCTTC	CASSSEILANEQFF
TRBJ2-7	NA	NA	TRBV6-2/TRBV6-3	TGTGCCAGCAGTTACTTGGGGGCCTACGAGCAGTACTTC	CASSYLGAYEQYF
TRBJ2-4	few	NA	TRBV28	TGTGCCAGCAGTTTAACCGGGATGGCCAAAAACATTCAGTACTTC	CASSLTGMAKNIQYF
TRBJ2-5	few	TRBD1	TRBV28	TGTGCCAGCAGTGAGACAGGGACCAGGGAGACCCAGTACTTC	CASSETGTRETQYF
TRBJ2-1	NA	NA	TRBV7-9	TGTGCCAGCAGCCCTGGGACTCCCGGGGATGAGCAGTTCTTC	CASSPGTPGDEQFF
TRBJ1-2	NA	NA	TRBV5-4	TGTGCCAGCAGCTTGTGGGCCGCGGGTGGCTACACCTTC	CASSLWAAGGYTF
TRBJ1-5	many	NA	TRBV7-9	TGTGCCAGCAGCTTAGGGGATACAGGGATTCAGCCCCAGCATTTT	CASSLGDTGIQPQHF
TRBJ2-1	NA	TRBD2	TRBV19	TGTGCCAGTAGTCGCTCTAGCGGGAGGACCTACAATGAGCAGTTCTTC	CASSRSSGRTYNEQFF
TRBJ1-1	NA	NA	TRBV5-8	TGTGCCAGCAGCTTGGCACTACCGGGCAGGTACACTGAAGCTTTCTTT	CASSLALPGRYTEAFF
TRBJ2-3	many	TRBD2	TRBV7-6	TGTGCCAGCAGCATCCCACTAGCGGGGAAAACAGATACGCAGTATTTT	CASSIPLAGKTDTQYF
TRBJ2-1	many	NA	TRBV7-2	TGTGCCAGCAGCCGGGACTCCCCAGATGAGCAGTTCTTC	CASSRDSPDEQFF
TRBJ2-7	NA	TRBD2	TRBV6-2/TRBV6-3	TGTGCCAGCAGTTACTCGCCACTAGCGCCGTCCTACGAGCAGTACTTC	CASSYSPLAPSYEQYF
TRBJ1-4	NA	TRBD1	TRBV4-1	TGCGCCAGCAGCCAAGAAACCGGGACAGGGAATGAAAAACTGTTTTTT	CASSQETGTGNEKLFF
TRBJ1-5	few	NA	TRBV6-5	TGTGCCAGCAGGGAAGGGGCCCGCAATCAGCCCCAGCATTTT	CASREGARNQPQHF
TRBJ2-1	NA	TRBD2	TRBV20-1	TGCAGTGCCCCCCGGGCGGGAGTCTTTAATGAGCAGTTCTTC	CSAPRAGVFNEQFF
TRBJ1-5	medium-sized	TRBD1	TRBV7-2	TGTGCCAGCAGCTTATGGGGGACAGCAAATCAGCCCCAGCATTTT	CASSLWGTANQPQHF
TRBJ2-5	few	NA	TRBV11-2	TGTGCCAGCAGCTTAGTAGATTCAGAGACCCAGTACTTC	CASSLVDSETQYF
TRBJ1-1	NA	TRBD1	TRBV3-1	TGTGCCAGCAGCCAAGATAACAGGGGCACTGAAGCTTTCTTT	CASSQDNRGTEAFF
TRBJ2-1	few	NA	TRBV5-4	TGTGCCATTGGAGGTTATGAGCAGTTCTTC	CAIGGYEQFF
TRBJ1-1	NA	NA	TRBV6-1	TGTGCCAGCACACATGTGAACACTGAAGCTTTCTTT	CASTHVNTEAFF
TRBJ1-1	NA	NA	TRBV7-9	TGTGCCAGCAGCATCCCAAGGGACGGCCTTCCCAACACTGAAGCTTTCTTT	CASSIPRDGLPNTEAFF
TRBJ2-2	many	NA	TRBV6-2/TRBV6-3	TGTGCCAGCAGTTACGCGGTTGGGTACACCGGGGAGCTGTTTTTT	CASSYAVGYTGELFF